This T cell receptor (beta chain) was sequenced for a study of blood T cell repertoires in COVID-19. Patients from Seattle were sampled longitudinally, starting during active infection. Profiled with immunoSEQ multiplex PCR; TCRdb holds only in-frame clones, not every one. The sample has 300,000 to 400,000 clones; about 87% are singletons. This CDR3 is 13 amino acids long. V shed 5 bases, J shed 4 bases, and the junction held 5 bases outside the gene matches. Germline lookup yields CDR1 SGHAT and CDR2 FQNNGV. The sequence was collected from a woman between 45 and 65 years old with COVID-19, enrolled during active disease. The gene calls are TRBV11-2 and TRBJ2-7, with TRBD1 matching 7 bases. Sequencing input: peripheral blood. This CDR3 reads CASSHGTAYEQYF. The CDR3 DNA reads as TGTGCCAGCAGCCATGGGACAGCGTACGAGCAGTACTTC.